This T cell receptor (beta chain) was recovered during a study of Tregs in tolerant kidney transplant recipients. Study results and limitations: Some patients' samples used different primers over time, so nucleotide sequences weren't comparable. Tregs expanded with activated donor B cells seemed most donor-specific. Validation in larger populations is needed because few patients were studied.

Libraries were prepared by immunoSEQ multiplex PCR; TCRdb keeps only in-frame clonotypes and omits some of them. The sample consists of 90,000 or so clones, approximately 93% of them appearing once. Recipients received nonmyeloablative bone marrow transplants from related graft donors, with transient mixed chimerism. The length of the CDR3 is 17 residues. V trimming: 2 bases; J trimming: 2 bases; junction bases outside the gene matches: 4. Germline assignment: CDR1 SGHRS and CDR2 YFSETQ. With regard to this clone: The antigen is undetermined.

The V gene is TRBV5-1, the J gene TRBJ2-1; TRBD2 agrees at 13 bases. The sequence was obtained from a human patient who received a combined kidney and bone marrow transplant. Some T cells here may be from the graft donor. The source material was CD4+ T cells from blood (PBMCs), sampled 12 months after the transplant. As DNA, the CDR3 is TGCGCCAGCAGCTTTGGACTAGCGGGAGCCGCCTACAATGAGCAGTTCTTC. Residues: CASSFGLAGAAYNEQFF.